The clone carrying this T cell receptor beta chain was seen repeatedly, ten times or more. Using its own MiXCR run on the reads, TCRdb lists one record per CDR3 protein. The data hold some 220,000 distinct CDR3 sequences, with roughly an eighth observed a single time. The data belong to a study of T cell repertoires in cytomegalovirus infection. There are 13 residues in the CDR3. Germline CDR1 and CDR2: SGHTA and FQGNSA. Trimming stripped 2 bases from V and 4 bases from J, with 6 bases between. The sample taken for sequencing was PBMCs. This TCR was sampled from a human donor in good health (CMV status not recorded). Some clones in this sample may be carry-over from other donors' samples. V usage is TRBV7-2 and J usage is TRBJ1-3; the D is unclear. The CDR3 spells CASSLMAGNTIYF. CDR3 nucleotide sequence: TGTGCCAGCAGCTTAATGGCGGGAAACACCATATATTTT.